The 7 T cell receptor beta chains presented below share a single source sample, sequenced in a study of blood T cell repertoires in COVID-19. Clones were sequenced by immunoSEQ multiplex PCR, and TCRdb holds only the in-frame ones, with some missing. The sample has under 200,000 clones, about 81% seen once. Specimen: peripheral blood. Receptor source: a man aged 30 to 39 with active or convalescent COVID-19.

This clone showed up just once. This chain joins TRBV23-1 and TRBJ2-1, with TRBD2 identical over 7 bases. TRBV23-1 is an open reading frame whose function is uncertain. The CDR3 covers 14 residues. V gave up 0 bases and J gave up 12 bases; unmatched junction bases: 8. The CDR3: CASSQSGREKGQFF. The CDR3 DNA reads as TGCGCCAGCAGTCAATCGGGGCGGGAGAAGGGGCAGTTCTTC.

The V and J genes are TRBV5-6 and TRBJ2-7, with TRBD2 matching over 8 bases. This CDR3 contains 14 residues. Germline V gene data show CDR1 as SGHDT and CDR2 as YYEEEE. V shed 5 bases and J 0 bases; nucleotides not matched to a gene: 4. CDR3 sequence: CASRSGTSSYEQYF. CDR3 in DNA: TGTGCCAGCAGGTCCGGGACTAGCTCCTACGAGCAGTACTTC.

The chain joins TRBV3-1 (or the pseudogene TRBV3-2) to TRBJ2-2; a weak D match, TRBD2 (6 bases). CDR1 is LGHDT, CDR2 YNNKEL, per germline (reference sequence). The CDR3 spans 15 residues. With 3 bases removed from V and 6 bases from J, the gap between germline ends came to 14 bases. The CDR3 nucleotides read TGTGCCAGCAGCCAGACGGAGGGGCGGTCCGGGGAGCTGTTTTTT. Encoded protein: CASSQTEGRSGELFF.

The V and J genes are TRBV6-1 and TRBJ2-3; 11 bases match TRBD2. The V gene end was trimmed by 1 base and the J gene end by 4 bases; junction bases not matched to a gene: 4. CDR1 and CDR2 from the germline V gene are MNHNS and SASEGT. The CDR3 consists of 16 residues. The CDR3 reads CASSEELAGAADTQYF. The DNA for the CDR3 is TGTGCCAGCAGTGAAGAACTAGCGGGAGCTGCAGATACGCAGTATTTT.

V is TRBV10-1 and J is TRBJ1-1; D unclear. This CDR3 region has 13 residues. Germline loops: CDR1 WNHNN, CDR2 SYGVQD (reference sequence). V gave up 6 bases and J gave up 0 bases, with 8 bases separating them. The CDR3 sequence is CASRPSMNTEAFF. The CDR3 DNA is TGCGCCAGCAGGCCGAGCATGAACACTGAAGCTTTCTTT.

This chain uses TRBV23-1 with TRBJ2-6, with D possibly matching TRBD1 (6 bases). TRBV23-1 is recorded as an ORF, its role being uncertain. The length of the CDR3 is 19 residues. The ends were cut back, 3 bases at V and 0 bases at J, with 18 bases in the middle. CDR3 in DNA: TGCGCCAGCAGTCAGTTCAACAGGGATGCCCTCTCTGGGGCCAACGTCCTGACTTTC. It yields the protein CASSQFNRDALSGANVLTF.

For the CDR3, the DNA is TGTGCCAGCAGCTTAGTATCCGGGTTTAGCTCCTACAATGAGCAGTTCTTC. This gives the protein CASSLVSGFSSYNEQFF. This chain joins TRBV11-3 and TRBJ2-1, with D unresolved. Trimming pared 1 base from V and 0 bases from J, leaving 13 bases between. Germline CDR1 reads SGHNT; CDR2 reads YENEEA. CDR3 length: 17 amino acids.